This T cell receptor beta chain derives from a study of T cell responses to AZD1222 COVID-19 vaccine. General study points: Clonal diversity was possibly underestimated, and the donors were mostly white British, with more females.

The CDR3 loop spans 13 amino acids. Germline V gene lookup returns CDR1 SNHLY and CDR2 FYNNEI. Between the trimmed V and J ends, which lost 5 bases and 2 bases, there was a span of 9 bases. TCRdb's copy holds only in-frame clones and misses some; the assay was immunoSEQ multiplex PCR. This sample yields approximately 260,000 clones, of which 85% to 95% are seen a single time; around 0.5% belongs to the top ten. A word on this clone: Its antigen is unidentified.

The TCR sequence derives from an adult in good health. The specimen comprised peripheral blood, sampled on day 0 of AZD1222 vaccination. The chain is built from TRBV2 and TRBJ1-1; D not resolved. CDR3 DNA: TGTGCCAGCAGTAAGGAGGATAACACTGAAGCTTTCTTT. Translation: CASSKEDNTEAFF.